These 24 T cell receptor beta chains share one sample of origin, sequenced in a study of identical twins. TCRdb processed the 5' RACE reads anew with MiXCR; each CDR3 protein has one entry. The sample records around 1.7 million distinct CDR3 sequences, about 30% being singletons. Sequenced sample: cord blood. The receptors stem from a newborn girl in good health.

This clonotype was seen a handful of times. CDR3 DNA: TGTGCCACCAGCAGAGAGGGCCACTCCCTGTACCAAGAGACCCAGTACTTC. It codes for CATSREGHSLYQETQYF. This sequence joins TRBV15 and TRBJ2-5; D unresolved. Germline V lookup: CDR1 LNHNV, CDR2 YYDKDF (reference sequence). This CDR3 comprises 17 residues. Trimming removed 0 bases at V and 0 bases at J, with 14 bases between.

The chain is built from TRBV7-2 and TRBJ2-1; TRBD1 is a possible D gene (6 bases). CDR1 SGHTA and CDR2 FQGNSA come from the germline V gene. The V and J ends lost 2 bases and 4 bases respectively, with 12 bases between them. The CDR3 has 15 residues. This chain's CDR3 is CASSLSDRSYNEQFF. Here the CDR3 DNA reads TGTGCCAGCAGCTTAAGCGACAGGTCTTACAATGAGCAGTTCTTC.

The chain uses TRBV7-2 and TRBJ1-4, with D perhaps TRBD1 (5 bases). The CDR3 has 15 residues. The ends were cut back, 2 bases at V and 6 bases at J, with 13 bases in the middle. The germline V gene encodes CDR1 SGHTA and CDR2 FQGNSA. CDR3 coding DNA: TGTGCCAGCAGCTTACCAGGGTTTCTAGATGAAAAACTGTTTTTT. Amino acid sequence: CASSLPGFLDEKLFF.

This clonotype was seen a handful of times. The V and J genes are TRBV20-1 and TRBJ1-1; D unclear. This CDR3 spans 15 amino acids. The germline V and J ends were trimmed by 3 bases and 1 base, with 15 bases remaining between them. Germline CDR1 reads DFQATT; CDR2 reads SNEGSKA (reference sequence). The CDR3 is CSASRIFDGNTEAFF. The CDR3 DNA reads TGCAGTGCTAGTAGGATTTTCGACGGGAACACTGAAGCTTTCTTT.

This clonotype was found many times. V usage is TRBV12-3 or TRBV12-4 and J usage is TRBJ1-4, with a possible D match to TRBD1 (5 bases). Trimming removed 6 bases from V and 4 bases from J, with 12 bases in between. CDR3 length: 14 amino acids. In DNA, the CDR3 is TGTGCCAGCAGCCTCGGGACCAGTAATGAAAAACTGTTTTTT. Translation gives CASSLGTSNEKLFF.

This clonotype was counted only a few times. The rearrangement links TRBV24-1 to TRBJ2-1, with D uncertain. This CDR3 comprises 13 residues. Trimming stripped 9 bases from V and 7 bases from J, with 15 bases between. Germline CDR1 KGHDR, CDR2 SFDVKD. The CDR3 here is CATAHSVANEQFF. The CDR3 nucleotides read TGTGCCACCGCACACAGTGTTGCGAATGAGCAGTTCTTC.

The gene calls are TRBV27 and TRBJ2-5; 9 positions match TRBD2. The CDR3 has 19 amino acids. V was clipped by 5 bases and J by 2 bases; unmatched bases: 18. The germline CDR1 and CDR2 sequences are MNHEY and SMNVEV (reference sequence). This CDR3 is CASSRLADPILTQQETQYF. CDR3 DNA sequence: TGTGCCAGCAGTAGACTAGCGGATCCCATCCTAACTCAACAAGAGACCCAGTACTTC.

The J gene is TRBJ2-1, the V gene TRBV5-6; 8 nucleotides match TRBD2. Germline V gene lookup returns CDR1 SGHDT and CDR2 YYEEEE. The CDR3 totals 17 residues. The V segment lost 3 bases and the J segment 8 bases; nucleotides outside the gene matches: 16. CDR3 in amino acids: CASSWGFFGLANHEQFF. The DNA of the CDR3 is TGTGCCAGCAGCTGGGGGTTTTTTGGACTAGCTAACCATGAGCAGTTCTTC.

This chain connects TRBV28 to TRBJ2-4; tentative D call: TRBD2 (5 bases). The CDR3 consists of 17 residues. Germline V gene sequence: CDR1 MDHEN, CDR2 SYDVKM. V was trimmed by 2 bases and J by 0 bases, leaving 14 bases between them. CDR3 amino acids: CASSLAGLPLAKNIQYF. Written as DNA, the CDR3 is TGTGCCAGCAGTTTAGCGGGCCTTCCCCTAGCCAAAAACATTCAGTACTTC.

The chain uses TRBV20-1 and TRBJ2-1; TRBD2 agrees at 8 bases. In germline, CDR1 is DFQATT, CDR2 SNEGSKA (reference sequence). The V and J ends lost 3 bases and 3 bases, in that order; junction bases with no gene match: 7. The CDR3 has 15 residues. The CDR3, as DNA: TGCAGTGCTAGGTCGCGGGGGGCAATCTACAATGAGCAGTTCTTC. Protein sequence: CSARSRGAIYNEQFF.

As to this clonotype: An end of the junction differs from the germline gene, which may be a read error. This sequence joins TRBV7-2 and TRBJ2-1, with D tentatively TRBD1 or TRBD2 (7 bases each). CDR1 and CDR2 from the germline V gene are SGHTA and FQGNSA. The CDR3 length is 15 residues. The CDR3 DNA follows: TGTGCCAGTAGCTCCCGACTAGCAGGGGGGGTTGAGCAGTTCTTC. As protein: CASSSRLAGGVEQFF.

This clonotype showed up just a few times. The V call is TRBV27, the J call TRBJ2-6; D gene uncertain. Germline V gene data show CDR1 as MNHEY and CDR2 as SMNVEV (reference sequence). The CDR3 runs 14 residues. V was trimmed by 8 bases and J by 0 bases, leaving 8 bases between them. CDR3 sequence: CASYSLSGANVLTF. The CDR3 nucleotides read TGTGCCAGCTATAGTCTCTCTGGGGCCAACGTCCTGACTTTC. Complete variable domain (other parts from reference TRBV27 and TRBJ2-6): EAQVTQNPRYLITVTGKKLTVTCSQNMNHEYMSWYRQDPGLGLRQIYYSMNVEVTDKGDVPEGYKVSRKEKRNFPLILESPSPNQTSLYFCASYSLSGANVLTFGAGSRLTVL.

The rearrangement links TRBV7-2 to TRBJ1-2; D possibly corresponds to TRBD1 (6 bases). Trimming removed 2 bases at V and 5 bases at J, with 12 bases between. Germline values: CDR1 SGHTA, CDR2 FQGNSA. The CDR3 contains 14 residues. Here the CDR3 DNA reads TGTGCCAGCAGCTTAATCCCGGGACATTATGGCTACACCTTC. Residues: CASSLIPGHYGYTF. Full variable domain (outside the CDR3, taken from reference TRBV7-2 and TRBJ1-2): GAGVSQSPSNKVTEKGKDVELRCDPISGHTALYWYRQSLGQGLEFLIYFQGNSAPDKSGLPSDRFSAERTGGSVSTLTIQRTQQEDSAVYLCASSLIPGHYGYTFGSGTRLTVV.

The chain carries TRBV25-1 and TRBJ2-1; the D is unclear. The end of the DNA is better explained by TRBJ2-7, so the J call may be wrong. Germline V gene sequence: CDR1 MGHDK, CDR2 SYGVNS. The CDR3 length is 16 residues. Written as DNA, the CDR3 is TGTGCCAGCAGTGAATACCGCGGATTCTCCTACAATGAGCAGTACTTC. Its translation: CASSEYRGFSYNEQYF.

This clonotype was recorded at least ten times. This chain links TRBV12-3 or TRBV12-4 with TRBJ1-2; D uncertain. This CDR3 is 14 amino acids long. Trimming took off 1 base at V and 4 bases at J, with 10 bases between the two ends. DNA for the CDR3: TGTGCCAGCAGTTTAGGTGGCGGTCCCTATGGCTACACCTTC. This sequence encodes CASSLGGGPYGYTF.

This clonotype has a handful of counts. The chain couples TRBV20-1 to TRBJ2-5; possibly TRBD1 or TRBD2 for D (5 bases each). The J call is doubtful: the DNA matches TRBJ2-7 better. The germline V gene has CDR1 DFQATT and CDR2 SNEGSKA (reference sequence). This CDR3 contains 13 residues. CDR3 protein: CSARPGPHYEQYF. The CDR3 nucleotides are TGCAGTGCTCGGCCGGGACCACATTACGAGCAGTACTTC.

The chain uses TRBV4-2 and TRBJ2-3; 9 nucleotides line up with TRBD2. In germline, CDR1 is LGHNA, CDR2 YNFKEQ. The CDR3 runs to 19 residues. Unmatched junction bases numbered 14, after V lost 0 bases and J lost 4 bases. CDR3 region: CASSQELGAGGGFADTQYF. CDR3 DNA sequence: TGTGCCAGCAGCCAAGAGTTAGGGGCGGGAGGGGGGTTCGCAGATACGCAGTATTTT.

The gene calls are TRBV6-1 and TRBJ1-6; D unresolved. V was trimmed by 7 bases and J by 4 bases, leaving 17 bases between them. CDR1 is MNHNS, CDR2 SASEGT, per germline. CDR3 length: 16 amino acids. CDR3 in DNA: TGTGCCAGCAATTCGGCCCGGGTCGAGTATAATTCACCCCTCCACTTT. It yields the protein CASNSARVEYNSPLHF.

The chain joins TRBV10-1 to TRBJ1-1; 9 positions agree with TRBD1. This CDR3 is built from 14 residues. Germline V gene lookup returns CDR1 WNHNN and CDR2 SYGVQD (reference sequence). V gave up 2 bases and J gave up 7 bases; unmatched junction bases: 5. CDR3 amino acids: CASSETGQGGEAFF. CDR3 nucleotide sequence: TGCGCCAGCAGTGAGACGGGACAGGGTGGTGAAGCTTTCTTT.

This clonotype was seen more than once but under ten times. This chain joins TRBV10-1 and TRBJ2-3; 7 bases are shared with TRBD2. The length of the CDR3 is 16 residues. CDR1 is WNHNN and CDR2 is SYGVQD in the germline V gene (reference sequence). The J segment lost 0 bases and the V segment lost 6 bases, leaving 9 bases of the junction unmatched. CDR3 DNA: TGCGCCAGCAGCCCAATAGCGGGCCCTAGCACAGATACGCAGTATTTT. This codes for CASSPIAGPSTDTQYF.

A few counts support this clonotype. The genes are TRBV20-1 and TRBJ1-4; D is unclear. CDR1 and CDR2 from the germline V gene are DFQATT and SNEGSKA (reference sequence). This CDR3 is built from 16 residues. V shed 0 bases and J shed 7 bases, with 18 bases lying between them. The CDR3 sequence is CSARDAAGLGREKLFF. In DNA, the CDR3 is TGCAGTGCTAGAGATGCCGCTGGCCTTGGACGTGAAAAACTGTTTTTT.

V is TRBV20-1 and J is TRBJ1-4; D gene uncertain. The V and J ends lost 6 bases and 0 bases respectively, with 5 bases between them. The length of the CDR3 is 12 residues. The V gene's germline CDR1 is DFQATT and CDR2 SNEGSKA (reference sequence). CDR3 bases: TGCAGTGCCGGGGCAACTAATGAAAAACTGTTTTTT. Protein product: CSAGATNEKLFF.

This chain links TRBV24-1 with TRBJ2-1, with 9 positions matching TRBD1. Per the germline V gene, CDR1 is KGHDR and CDR2 is SFDVKD. V shed 4 bases, J shed 15 bases, and the junction held 3 bases outside the gene matches. The CDR3 runs to 11 residues. CDR3 protein: CATSEWDRVFF. CDR3 nucleotide sequence: TGTGCCACCAGTGAATGGGACAGGGTGTTCTTC.

Written as DNA, the CDR3 is TGTGCCAGCCGGAGTTCCGGGACTAGCGGCAAAAGCTCCTACAATGAGCAGTACTTC. Encoded protein: CASRSSGTSGKSSYNEQYF. V gene TRBV12-3 or TRBV12-4 combines with J gene TRBJ2-1, with 11 bases that match TRBD2. The J call could be wrong; TRBJ2-7 is a better fit for the DNA end. CDR3 length: 19 amino acids.